This TCR delta chain was found in a study of delta chain sequences of gamma delta T cells (dated by TCRdb to 2015 to 2018). The library relied on 5' RACE. Sequencing used an Illumina MiSeq. TCRdb reanalyzed the public reads with the CATT caller, and identical DNA sequences were merged afterwards. This sample lists several hundred delta-chain clones; approximately 10% were detected once. In total, the top ten clones hold about two thirds of the sample. Compared with the rest of its sample, this clone is medium-sized (0.01 to 0.1%). Which antigen it targets is not known. One base away there is no much larger clone; base qualities are not given. V ends up 1 base short and J 7 bases short, with an unmatched junction base count of 19. The CDR3, cysteine through phenylalanine, is 19 amino acids long. CDR3 DNA is the only sequence kept; it has 57 bases, read in frame from the first base. The CDR1 and CDR2 encoded by the germline V gene are TSWWSYY and QGS.

Here the chain combines TRDV1 and TRDJ1, with 9 bases aligning to TRDD3. The receptor was isolated from a human donor in good health. The sequenced sample was either unsorted cells or a sorted T cell fraction (not recorded which). The nucleotides read TGTGCTCTTGGGGAACCGTGGGACCTACACTACTGGGGGAGTATTAAACTCATCTTT. Its coded protein is CALGEPWDLHYWGSIKLIF.